Shown below are 25 T cell receptor beta chains from a single sample sequenced in a study of cytomegalovirus exposure and HLA in healthy donors. PCR involved 60 Vbeta and 13 Jbeta primers. Some clones are missing from TCRdb's copy, which holds only in-frame ones; the method was immunoSEQ multiplex PCR. This table has under 300,000 clones, around nine tenths appearing once. Sequencing was performed on PBMCs. The source of these receptors is a girl aged 2 to 10 in good health and CMV-seronegative.

V usage is TRBV11-3 and J usage is TRBJ2-5, with 7 bases fitting TRBD2. The V gene end was trimmed by 1 base and the J gene end by 5 bases; junction bases not matched to a gene: 4. This CDR3 comprises 14 residues. Germline V gene data show CDR1 as SGHNT and CDR2 as YENEEA. The CDR3 nucleotides are TGTGCCAGCAGCTTAGGACGGGGGGTGGAGACCCAGTACTTC. This encodes CASSLGRGVETQYF.

This clone was observed a single time. The chain uses TRBV5-4 and TRBJ1-1, with TRBD1 matching 7 bases. Trimming removed 1 base from V and 5 bases from J; junction bases left unmatched: 8. This CDR3 is built from 15 residues. Germline V gene lookup returns CDR1 SGHNT and CDR2 YYREEE (reference sequence). DNA for the CDR3: TGTGCCAGCAGCTTGTTTAACAGGGGCGCGACTGAAGCTTTCTTT. Amino acid sequence: CASSLFNRGATEAFF.

The chain combines TRBV28 with TRBJ2-1; 8 bases are a match to TRBD2. V gave up 2 bases and J gave up 8 bases; unmatched junction bases: 5. This CDR3 has 14 amino acids. Germline V lookup: CDR1 MDHEN, CDR2 SYDVKM. CDR3 loop: CASSLPAGDHEQFF. In DNA, the CDR3 is TGTGCCAGCAGTTTACCAGCGGGGGATCATGAGCAGTTCTTC.

The J gene is TRBJ2-1, the V gene TRBV9, with 11 bases identical to TRBD2. This CDR3 has 16 residues. The V segment lost 4 bases and the J segment 8 bases; nucleotides outside the gene matches: 11. Germline V gives CDR1 SGDLS, CDR2 YYNGEE. CDR3 loop: CASSLIAGGVGDEQFF. CDR3 in DNA: TGTGCCAGCAGCTTAATAGCGGGAGGGGTGGGGGATGAGCAGTTCTTC.

The chain uses TRBV6-5 and TRBJ2-5, with 7 bases fitting TRBD1. Trimming removed 4 bases from V and 3 bases from J; junction bases left unmatched: 5. This CDR3 has 14 residues. The germline CDR1 and CDR2 sequences are MNHEY and SVGAGI. CDR3 residues: CASSLTGTEETQYF. CDR3 DNA sequence: TGTGCCAGCAGTTTGACCGGGACAGAAGAGACCCAGTACTTC.

The chain recombines TRBV30 with TRBJ1-1; weak D call: TRBD1 (6 bases). Per the germline V gene, CDR1 is GTSNPN and CDR2 is SVGIG (reference sequence). Trimming stripped 5 bases from V and 10 bases from J, with 11 bases between. This CDR3 comprises 10 residues. This CDR3 reads CAWAGARAFF. CDR3 in DNA: TGTGCCTGGGCGGGGGCGCGAGCTTTCTTT. The full variable domain, completed using reference TRBV30 and TRBJ1-1, is SQTIHQWPATLVQPVGSPLSLECTVEGTSNPNLYWYRQAAGRGLQLLFYSVGIGQISSEVPQNLSASRPQDRQFILSSKKLLLSDSGFYLCAWAGARAFFGQGTRLTVV.

The genes are TRBV28 and TRBJ1-5, with 7 bases identical to TRBD1. V shed 4 bases and J 4 bases; nucleotides not matched to a gene: 7. Per germline, CDR1 MDHEN and CDR2 SYDVKM. The CDR3 length is 15 residues. CDR3 bases: TGTGCCAGCAGTTCCCTCGACAGGGTAAATCAGCCCCAGCATTTT. Its protein product is CASSSLDRVNQPQHF. Full variable domain (remainder filled in from reference TRBV28 and TRBJ1-5): DVKVTQSSRYLVKRTGEKVFLECVQDMDHENMFWYRQDPGLGLRLIYFSYDVKMKEKGDIPEGYSVSREKKERFSLILESASTNQTSMYLCASSSLDRVNQPQHFGDGTRLSIL.

The rearrangement joins TRBV6-5 to TRBJ2-7, with TRBD1 matching over 9 bases. Germline V gene lookup returns CDR1 MNHEY and CDR2 SVGAGI. J gave up 3 bases and V 8 bases, and 8 bases lay outside the gene matches. This CDR3 contains 14 residues. CDR3 region: CASGATGGVYEQYF. CDR3 DNA sequence: TGTGCCAGCGGGGCGACAGGGGGGGTCTACGAGCAGTACTTC.

The chain couples TRBV7-9 to TRBJ1-5; D gene unclear. V lost 1 base and J 2 bases, leaving 6 bases between the germline ends. CDR1 is SEHNR and CDR2 is FQNEAQ in the germline V gene (reference sequence). CDR3 length equals 14 residues. Here the CDR3 DNA reads TGTGCCAGCAGCTTAGTTTTCGGCAATCAGCCCCAGCATTTT. It encodes CASSLVFGNQPQHF.

The chain is built from TRBV5-4 and TRBJ2-1; 10 bases align to TRBD2. The CDR3 has 16 residues. Trimming cost V 2 bases and J 7 bases; bases outside gene matches: 9. Germline assignment: CDR1 SGHNT and CDR2 YYREEE (reference sequence). DNA for the CDR3: TGTGCCAGCAGCTTCCTACTAGCGGGGTGGGAAAATGAGCAGTTCTTC. It is translated as CASSFLLAGWENEQFF.

The genes are TRBV28 and TRBJ1-5; unclear D gene. Per germline, CDR1 MDHEN and CDR2 SYDVKM. This CDR3 is built from 15 residues. Trimming pared 6 bases from V and 0 bases from J, leaving 12 bases between. CDR3 region: CASRFTGYSNQPQHF. CDR3 DNA sequence: TGTGCCAGCAGGTTTACGGGGTATAGCAATCAGCCCCAGCATTTT.

V usage is TRBV19 and J usage is TRBJ1-2; D possibly corresponds to TRBD1 (6 bases). CDR1 and CDR2 from the germline V gene are LNHDA and SQIVND (reference sequence). This CDR3 comprises 15 residues. V shed 3 bases and J shed 2 bases, with 13 bases lying between them. DNA for the CDR3: TGTGCCAGTAGTATCCAGCCGGGGGGCAACTATGGCTACACCTTC. Translation gives CASSIQPGGNYGYTF.

This clone occurred once. This chain links TRBV6-4 with TRBJ1-2; D call uncertain. CDR3 size: 13 residues. V gave up 0 bases and J gave up 9 bases, with 11 bases separating them. Germline CDR1 reads MRHNA; CDR2 reads SNTAGT. This CDR3 is CASSDSFGSRYTF. CDR3 bases: TGTGCCAGCAGTGACTCATTTGGCAGTCGCTACACCTTC.

The chain recombines TRBV19 with TRBJ2-7, with D perhaps matching TRBD1 (6 bases). The CDR3 loop spans 15 amino acids. CDR1 and CDR2 from the germline V gene are LNHDA and SQIVND (reference sequence). V dropped 1 base and J dropped 1 base, with 11 bases sitting between them. The CDR3 coding sequence is TGTGCCAGTAGTATAGCCCGGACAGAATCCTACGAGCAGTACTTC. This sequence encodes CASSIARTESYEQYF.

This rearrangement joins TRBV28 to TRBJ1-2; possible D gene TRBD1, 5 bases. From germline, CDR1 is MDHEN and CDR2 SYDVKM. The CDR3 runs 16 residues. Trimming removed 5 bases at V and 2 bases at J, with 18 bases between. CDR3 DNA sequence: TGTGCCAGCAGTCCCCCCGACAGATTAGACAACTATGGCTACACCTTC. This sequence encodes CASSPPDRLDNYGYTF.

The chain joins TRBV10-2 to TRBJ1-2, with 9 bases aligning to TRBD1. This CDR3 spans 13 amino acids. Germline CDR1 reads WSHSY; CDR2 reads SAAADI. V lost 6 bases, J lost 3 bases, and 2 bases stayed unmatched. The CDR3, as DNA: TGCGCCAGCAGCCGGGACAGGGACTATGGCTACACCTTC. Translation gives CASSRDRDYGYTF.

This chain joins TRBV30 and TRBJ1-2, with D unresolved. Trimming removed 0 bases at V and 6 bases at J, with 8 bases between. CDR1 GTSNPN and CDR2 SVGIG come from the germline V gene (reference sequence). The CDR3 loop spans 12 amino acids. CDR3 residues: CAWSVRGNGYTF. Written as DNA, the CDR3 is TGTGCCTGGAGTGTACGAGGGAATGGCTACACCTTC.

The chain recombines TRBV10-1 with TRBJ1-2; 9 bases are a match to TRBD1. The CDR3 length is 17 residues. The V segment lost 7 bases and the J segment 5 bases; nucleotides outside the gene matches: 17. Germline V gene data show CDR1 as WNHNN and CDR2 as SYGVQD (reference sequence). This chain's CDR3 is CASTRNPWDRVRYGYTF. The CDR3 DNA is TGCGCCAGCACCAGAAACCCCTGGGACAGGGTAAGGTATGGCTACACCTTC.

The chain joins TRBV19 to TRBJ1-5; a weak D match, TRBD1 (6 bases). The CDR3 spans 13 residues. V was clipped by 11 bases and J by 3 bases, with 14 bases between them. Germline V gene data show CDR1 as LNHDA and CDR2 as SQIVND (reference sequence). The CDR3 nucleotides read TGTGCCTCGGGGGGGCAGTACAATCAGCCCCAGCATTTT. Translated, it gives CASGGQYNQPQHF.

The J gene is TRBJ1-2, the V gene TRBV9; the D is unclear. CDR1 and CDR2 (germline): SGDLS, YYNGEE. CDR3 length equals 15 residues. Trimming stripped 4 bases from V and 4 bases from J, with 17 bases between. For the CDR3, the DNA is TGTGCCAGCAGCCCCCGACTCTCCACGGGCTATGGCTACACCTTC. Protein sequence: CASSPRLSTGYGYTF.

This clone has only one observation. This chain joins TRBV27 and TRBJ2-1, with TRBD1 as a possible D gene (7 bases). The length of the CDR3 is 15 residues. V shed 5 bases and J shed 7 bases, with 18 bases lying between them. The germline gives CDR1 MNHEY, CDR2 SMNVEV (reference sequence). CDR3 in amino acids: CASSPGQVAGNEQFF. CDR3 bases: TGTGCCAGCAGTCCTGGACAGGTGGCGGGGAATGAGCAGTTCTTC.

The CDR3 is CAVPSSGSFYEQYF. The CDR3 DNA is TGTGCCGTTCCCTCTAGCGGGAGTTTCTACGAGCAGTACTTC. This rearrangement joins TRBV6-1 to TRBJ2-7, with 10 bases identical to TRBD2. Trimming at V came to 11 bases and at J to 3 bases, leaving 10 bases not matched to a gene. The CDR3 extends over 14 amino acids. Germline CDR1 MNHNS, CDR2 SASEGT.

V gene TRBV1 combines with J gene TRBJ1-5. TRBV1 is noted as a pseudogene. The CDR3 runs 15 residues. The CDR3: CTSSQIVVCQQPQHF. CDR3 nucleotides: TGCACCAGCAGCCAAATAGTTGTCTGCCAACAGCCCCAGCATTTT.

The V gene is TRBV2, the J gene TRBJ1-4, with D tentatively TRBD1 (5 bases). CDR1 SNHLY and CDR2 FYNNEI come from the germline V gene. This CDR3 contains 15 residues. The V end was cut by 6 bases, the J end by 2 bases, with 13 bases between. The CDR3 is CASRDRGSTNEKLFF. The CDR3, as DNA: TGTGCCAGCAGGGATAGGGGCAGTACTAATGAAAAACTGTTTTTT.

This clone came up once. This chain uses TRBV28 with TRBJ2-5; 8 bases fit TRBD1. The germline CDR1 and CDR2 sequences are MDHEN and SYDVKM. J was trimmed by 5 bases and V by 1 base; bases with no gene match: 9. The CDR3 runs to 16 residues. For the CDR3, the DNA is TGTGCCAGCAGTTTATTCGGGACAGGTAACCCGGAGACCCAGTACTTC. Its protein product is CASSLFGTGNPETQYF.